The sequence of this TCR beta chain was determined in a study of T cells in Graves' hyperthyroidism and ophthalmopathy. Study-wide results and caveats: Model output signaled ophthalmopathy a median around 5.9 months ahead of onset.

The CDR3 length is 15 residues. Germline-derived CDR1 and CDR2 are SGHRS and YFSETQ. V was clipped by 0 bases and J by 0 bases, with 7 bases between them. Using RNA transcripts as the source, TCR beta CDR3 regions were amplified. First-round RT-PCR of the TCR CDR3 relied on the HTBI primer set. One entry per CDR3 protein, called by TCRdb with MiXCR from the multiplex PCR reads. The table has a few hundred thousand distinct CDR3 sequences, roughly 20% seen once. This clonotype has just a few counts. Its specificity is unknown. The TCR sequence derives from a man in his late teens or twenties with Graves' hyperthyroidism. The sequencing sample was made of blood. The chain uses TRBV5-1 and TRBJ1-3; D not certain. CDR3 protein: CASSLDGRSGNTIYF. The CDR3 region has the DNA TGCGCCAGCAGCTTGGACGGACGCTCTGGAAACACCATATATTTT.